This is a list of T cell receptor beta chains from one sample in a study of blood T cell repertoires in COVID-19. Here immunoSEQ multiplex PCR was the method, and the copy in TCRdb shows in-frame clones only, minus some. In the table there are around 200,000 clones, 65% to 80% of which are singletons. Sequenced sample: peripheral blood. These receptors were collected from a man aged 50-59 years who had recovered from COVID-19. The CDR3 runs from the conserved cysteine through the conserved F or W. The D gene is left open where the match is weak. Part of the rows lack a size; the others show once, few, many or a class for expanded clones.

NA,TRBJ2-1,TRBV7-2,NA,CASSLVWLASNEQFF,TGTGCCAGCAGCTTAGTGTGGTTAGCCTCCAATGAGCAGTTCTTC
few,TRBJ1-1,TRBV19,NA,CASSLSSARTEAFF,TGTGCCAGTAGTTTGTCCTCTGCCAGGACTGAAGCTTTCTTT
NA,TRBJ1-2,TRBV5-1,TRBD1,CASSKDRVENGYTF,TGCGCCAGCAGCAAAGACAGGGTCGAGAATGGCTACACCTTC
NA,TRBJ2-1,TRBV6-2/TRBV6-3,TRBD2,CASSYAGSGRAQFF,TGTGCCAGCAGTTACGCTGGTAGCGGGAGGGCCCAGTTCTTC
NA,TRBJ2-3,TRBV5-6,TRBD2,CASSPGTSGSTDTQYF,TGTGCCAGCAGCCCCGGGACTAGCGGTAGCACAGATACGCAGTATTTT
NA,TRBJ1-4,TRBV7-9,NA,CASRQDGSNEKLFF,TGTGCCAGCAGACAGGACGGAAGTAATGAAAAACTGTTTTTT
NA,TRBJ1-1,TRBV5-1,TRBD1,CASSLSLRGDTEAFF,TGCGCCAGCAGCTTGTCCCTCAGGGGGGACACTGAAGCTTTCTTT
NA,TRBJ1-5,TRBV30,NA,CAWSGSMNQPQHF,TGTGCCTGGAGTGGTAGTATGAATCAGCCCCAGCATTTT
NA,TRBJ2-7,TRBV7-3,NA,CASSLTASYEQYF,TGTGCCAGCAGCTTAACTGCCAGCTACGAGCAGTACTTC
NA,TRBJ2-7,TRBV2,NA,CASSARGGWSEQYF,TGTGCCAGCAGTGCACGAGGGGGTTGGAGCGAGCAGTACTTC
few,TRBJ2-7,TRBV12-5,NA,CASGKPPEDEQYF,TGTGCTAGTGGTAAACCACCGGAGGACGAGCAGTACTTC
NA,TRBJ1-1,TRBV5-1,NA,CASSFDGMNTEAFF,TGCGCCAGCAGCTTCGACGGGATGAACACTGAAGCTTTCTTT
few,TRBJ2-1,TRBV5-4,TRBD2,CASSLPSGAGNEQFF,TGTGCCAGCAGCTTGCCTAGCGGAGCGGGGAATGAGCAGTTCTTC
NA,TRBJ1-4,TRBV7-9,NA,CASSARGKGSGEKLFF,TGTGCCAGCAGCGCCCGCGGGAAGGGGTCGGGGGAAAAACTGTTTTTT
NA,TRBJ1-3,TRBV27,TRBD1,CASRTYRGETGNTIYF,TGTGCCAGCAGGACATACAGGGGCGAAACCGGAAACACCATATATTTT
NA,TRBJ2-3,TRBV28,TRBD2,CASSFLAGTDTQYF,TGTGCCAGCAGTTTCCTAGCGGGAACAGATACGCAGTATTTT
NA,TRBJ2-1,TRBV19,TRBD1,CASSKGTVRNEQFF,TGTGCCAGTAGTAAAGGGACAGTGAGAAATGAGCAGTTCTTC
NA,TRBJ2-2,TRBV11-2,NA,CASSLVGNTGELFF,TGTGCCAGCAGCTTAGTCGGGAACACCGGGGAGCTGTTTTTT
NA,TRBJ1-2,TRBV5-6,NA,CASSSFNRRGYGGYTF,TGTGCCAGCAGCTCATTTAACCGCCGGGGGTACGGTGGCTACACCTTC
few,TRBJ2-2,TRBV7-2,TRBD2,CASSGGGLNTGELFF,TGTGCCAGCAGCGGGGGAGGGCTGAACACCGGGGAGCTGTTTTTT
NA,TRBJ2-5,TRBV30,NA,CACLRGGSKETQYF,TGTGCCTGCTTGCGTGGGGGGAGTAAAGAGACCCAGTACTTC
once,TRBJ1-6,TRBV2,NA,CASSARTSSPLHF,TGTGCCAGCAGCGCCCGGACTTCTTCACCCCTCCACTTT
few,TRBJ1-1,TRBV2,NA,CASTLWGPGTEAFF,TGTGCCAGCACCTTGTGGGGGCCGGGCACTGAAGCTTTCTTT
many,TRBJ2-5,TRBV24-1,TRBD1,CATSDSGGAETQYF,TGTGCCACCAGTGATTCAGGGGGCGCGGAGACCCAGTACTTC
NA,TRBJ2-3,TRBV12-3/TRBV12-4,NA,CASTSAASAQYF,TGTGCCAGCACTTCCGCGGCGTCTGCGCAGTATTTT
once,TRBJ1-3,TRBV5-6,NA,CASSWGDRDGNTIYF,TGTGCCAGCAGCTGGGGGGATAGGGATGGAAACACCATATATTTT
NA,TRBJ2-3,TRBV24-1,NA,CATSVRGKGTDTQYF,TGTGCCACCAGTGTTCGCGGAAAAGGCACAGATACGCAGTATTTT
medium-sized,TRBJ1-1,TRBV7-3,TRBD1,CASSSIGQGVAFF,TGTGCCAGCAGCTCCATTGGACAGGGGGTAGCTTTCTTT
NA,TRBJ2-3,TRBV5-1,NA,CASSFGDSSTQYF,TGCGCCAGCAGCTTTGGAGACAGCTCTACGCAGTATTTT
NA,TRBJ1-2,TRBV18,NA,CASSDNPYGYTF,TGTGCCAGCTCGGACAACCCATATGGCTACACCTTC